Below, 19 T cell receptor beta chains from the same sample are listed, as sequenced in a study of T-cell memory formation after mild COVID-19. TCRdb re-called the 5' RACE reads with MiXCR, one entry per CDR3 protein. Here the sample spans some 250,000 distinct CDR3 sequences, about a sixth being singletons. The sample taken for sequencing was PBMCs or a T cell subset sorted from them (not recorded which). Receptor source: a man aged 18 to 35 who had mild COVID-19 (a few samples of this study predate the infection). Cell type and time point are not known.

This clonotype came up a few times. V gene TRBV7-2 combines with J gene TRBJ2-3; the D gene could be TRBD1 or TRBD2 (6 bases each). The CDR3 extends over 12 amino acids. V shed 11 bases and J shed 2 bases, with 11 bases lying between them. Germline V lookup: CDR1 SGHTA, CDR2 FQGNSA. The chain's CDR3 is CAARGLTDTQYF. The CDR3 coding sequence is TGTGCCGCTCGGGGGCTCACAGATACGCAGTATTTT.

This clonotype was observed many times. The chain recombines TRBV7-3 with TRBJ1-2; the D gene is possibly TRBD1 (5 bases). Germline V CDR1 and CDR2: SGHTA, FQGTGA. V was pared by 2 bases and J by 9 bases, with 10 bases between. The CDR3 totals 12 residues. The CDR3 loop is CASSLEGLRYTF. CDR3 coding DNA: TGTGCCAGCAGCTTAGAGGGGCTGCGCTACACCTTC.

This clonotype was picked up many times. V and J are TRBV25-1 and TRBJ1-4; D gene ambiguous. The V end lost 6 bases, the J end lost 7 bases, and 6 bases lay between the germline ends. The CDR3 length is 11 residues. Germline V CDR1 and CDR2: MGHDK, SYGVNS. The CDR3: CASREGEKLFF. CDR3 in DNA: TGTGCCAGCAGGGAGGGTGAAAAACTGTTTTTT.

V is TRBV11-2 and J is TRBJ2-5; TRBD2 matches at 7 bases. V dropped 7 bases and J dropped 5; count of bases not matched to a gene: 7. This CDR3 has 13 amino acids. Per germline, CDR1 SGHAT and CDR2 FQNNGV. Written as DNA, the CDR3 is TGTGCCAGCAACCCGGGGGGACTGGAGACCCAGTACTTC. This gives the protein CASNPGGLETQYF.

The sample holds a few counts of this clonotype. The chain uses TRBV20-1 and TRBJ1-6; TRBD1 matches 7 bases. CDR3 size: 14 residues. Losses at the gene ends were 2 bases for V and 9 bases for J; bases not matched to a gene: 7. In germline, CDR1 is DFQATT, CDR2 SNEGSKA (reference sequence). CDR3 region: CSARNDRDGSPLHF. Written as DNA, the CDR3 is TGCAGTGCTAGAAACGACAGGGATGGTTCACCCCTCCACTTT.

This clonotype was seen many times. The chain recombines TRBV12-3 or TRBV12-4 with TRBJ2-2, with no clear D. This CDR3 spans 15 amino acids. V was clipped by 7 bases and J by 6 bases, with 18 bases between them. CDR3 sequence (DNA): TGTGCCAGCACCATACTAACCCCACGCGCCGGGGAGCTGTTTTTT. As protein: CASTILTPRAGELFF.

This clonotype has only a few counts. V usage is TRBV6-4 and J usage is TRBJ1-6; no firm D call. V lost 6 bases to trimming and J lost 7 bases, with 16 bases between them. CDR3 length: 15 residues. The germline gives CDR1 MRHNA, CDR2 SNTAGT. The CDR3 sequence is CASRPRKIRNSPLHF. CDR3 bases: TGTGCCAGCAGACCACGAAAAATTCGGAATTCACCCCTCCACTTT.

The J gene is TRBJ2-7, the V gene TRBV6-2 or TRBV6-3, with D possibly TRBD1 on 5 matching bases. This CDR3 has 11 residues. Trimming pared 8 bases from V and 6 bases from J, leaving 11 bases between. Per germline, CDR1 MNHEY and CDR2 SVGEGT. The CDR3 is CASAWGSEQYV. The DNA of the CDR3 is TGTGCCAGCGCATGGGGCTCCGAGCAGTACGTC.

V gene TRBV6-2 or TRBV6-3 combines with J gene TRBJ2-1; 9 positions match TRBD2. This CDR3 comprises 15 residues. In germline, CDR1 is MNHEY, CDR2 SVGEGT. The V gene end was trimmed by 6 bases and the J gene end by 10 bases; junction bases not matched to a gene: 13. This chain's CDR3 is CASRPRLAAWGEQFF. DNA for the CDR3: TGTGCCAGCAGGCCCAGACTAGCGGCCTGGGGGGAGCAGTTCTTC.

The rearrangement joins TRBV6-5 to TRBJ1-2; D perhaps matches TRBD1 (5 bases). Germline CDR1 MNHEY, CDR2 SVGAGI. V was trimmed by 7 bases and J by 4 bases, leaving 13 bases between them. The CDR3 is 13 residues long. The CDR3 DNA follows: TGTGCCAGCATCGGGGGACGGCTCTATGGCTACACCTTC. It encodes CASIGGRLYGYTF.

CDR3 nucleotides: TGTGCCAGCAGTTTCGGGCCAGCTTCGGATGAGCAGTTCTTC. This codes for CASSFGPASDEQFF. V usage is TRBV12-3 or TRBV12-4 and J usage is TRBJ2-1; D not resolved. The V end lost 3 bases, the J end lost 8 bases, and 14 bases lay between the germline ends. The CDR3 extends over 14 amino acids.

The chain couples TRBV12-3 or TRBV12-4 to TRBJ2-2; D possibly corresponds to TRBD1 (7 bases). Trimming removed 3 bases at V and 4 bases at J, with 15 bases between. This CDR3 has 16 amino acids. CDR3 nucleotides: TGTGCCAGCAGTTTCTGGAGGGGGCGCGTCACCGGGGAGCTGTTTTTT. Translating gives CASSFWRGRVTGELFF.

This clonotype was counted a few times. The chain joins TRBV5-1 to TRBJ1-1; D is unclear. The CDR3 contains 14 residues. V dropped 4 bases and J dropped 1 base, with 11 bases sitting between them. The germline V gene encodes CDR1 SGHRS and CDR2 YFSETQ. DNA for the CDR3: TGCGCCAGCAGCCCGAAAGACACGAACACTGAAGCTTTCTTT. Protein product: CASSPKDTNTEAFF. Looking up the rest from reference TRBV5-1 and TRBJ1-1 gives the full variable domain: KAGVTQTPRYLIKTRGQQVTLSCSPISGHRSVSWYQQTPGQGLQFLFEYFSETQRNKGNFPGRFSGRQFSNSRSEMNVSTLELGDSALYLCASSPKDTNTEAFFGQGTRLTVV.

This clonotype occurred a few times. The rearrangement joins TRBV5-1 to TRBJ2-7; 9 bases line up with TRBD1. The CDR3 totals 14 residues. Trimming cost V 0 bases and J 3 bases; bases outside gene matches: 1. Germline V lookup: CDR1 SGHRS, CDR2 YFSETQ. The CDR3 loop reads CASSLGTGVYEQYV. In DNA, the CDR3 is TGCGCCAGCAGCTTGGGGACAGGGGTCTACGAGCAGTACGTC.

This clonotype was observed a few times. The genes are TRBV2 and TRBJ1-2; D perhaps matches TRBD1 (5 bases). V lost 7 bases to trimming and J lost 8 bases, with 11 bases between them. The CDR3 contains 11 residues. Germline lookup yields CDR1 SNHLY and CDR2 FYNNEI. The CDR3 DNA is TGTGCCAGCACGGGCAGGGTCGGCTACACCTTC. As protein: CASTGRVGYTF.

The CDR3 loop reads CASSQDPRTSTEAFF. As DNA, the CDR3 is TGCGCCAGCAGCCAAGATCCCCGGACCAGCACTGAAGCTTTCTTT. The chain has TRBV4-3 and TRBJ1-1; D is ambiguous. Trimming took 0 bases from V and 4 from J, leaving 12 bases between them. Germline CDR1 LGHNA, CDR2 YSLEER. CDR3 length equals 15 residues.

This clonotype was found a few times. The genes are TRBV7-9 and TRBJ1-1; possibly TRBD1 for D (6 bases). This CDR3 has 16 residues. Looked up from germline, CDR1 is SEHNR and CDR2 is FQNEAQ (reference sequence). The V gene lost 10 bases and the J gene lost 1 base, with 22 bases spanning the gap. The CDR3 here is CATFPRQGKKNTEAFF. The CDR3 region has the DNA TGTGCCACCTTTCCCCGGCAGGGGAAGAAGAACACTGAAGCTTTCTTT.

This clonotype showed up just a few times. The V gene is TRBV24-1, the J gene TRBJ2-5; no reliable D call. Germline V lookup: CDR1 KGHDR, CDR2 SFDVKD. V lost 3 bases and J lost 5, with 9 bases in between. The CDR3 is 13 residues long. The CDR3 protein is CATSDPDRETQYF. The CDR3, as DNA: TGTGCCACCAGTGATCCTGATCGTGAGACCCAGTACTTC.

This clonotype has more than one count but fewer than ten. This rearrangement joins TRBV6-6 to TRBJ1-2; D is possibly TRBD1 (5 bases). From germline, CDR1 is MNHNY and CDR2 SVGAGI (reference sequence). V shed 2 bases and J shed 8 bases, with 15 bases lying between them. The CDR3 runs 14 residues. DNA of the CDR3: TGTGCCAGCAGTTACGGGACGGGACTTGAGGGCTACACCTTC. Protein sequence: CASSYGTGLEGYTF.